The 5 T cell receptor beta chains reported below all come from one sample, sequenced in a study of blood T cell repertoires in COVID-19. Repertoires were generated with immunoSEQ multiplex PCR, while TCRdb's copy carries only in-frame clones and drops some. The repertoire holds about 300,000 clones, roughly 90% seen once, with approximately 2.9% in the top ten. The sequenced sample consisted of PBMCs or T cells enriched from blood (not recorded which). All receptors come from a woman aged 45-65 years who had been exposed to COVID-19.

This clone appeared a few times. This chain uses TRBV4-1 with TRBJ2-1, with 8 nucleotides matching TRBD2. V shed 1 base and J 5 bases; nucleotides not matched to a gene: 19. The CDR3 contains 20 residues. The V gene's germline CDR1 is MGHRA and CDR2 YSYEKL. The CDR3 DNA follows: TGCGCCAGCAGCCAAGTACTCTCCTTCGGGGGGGGTAAAAGTGACAATGAGCAGTTCTTC. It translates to CASSQVLSFGGGKSDNEQFF.

The CDR3 sequence: CASVVDWSYNEQFF. The CDR3, as DNA: TGTGCCAGCGTTGTCGACTGGTCCTACAATGAGCAGTTCTTC. V gene TRBV2 combines with J gene TRBJ2-1; no clear D gene. This CDR3 is 14 amino acids long. From germline, CDR1 is SNHLY and CDR2 FYNNEI. V was cut by 8 bases and J by 1 base, with 12 bases left in between. Using reference TRBV2 and TRBJ2-1 for the parts outside the CDR3, the full variable domain is EPEVTQTPSHQVTQMGQEVILRCVPISNHLYFYWYRQILGQKVEFLVSFYNNEISEKSEIFDDQFSVERPDGSNFTLKIRSTKLEDSAMYFCASVVDWSYNEQFFGPGTRLTVL.

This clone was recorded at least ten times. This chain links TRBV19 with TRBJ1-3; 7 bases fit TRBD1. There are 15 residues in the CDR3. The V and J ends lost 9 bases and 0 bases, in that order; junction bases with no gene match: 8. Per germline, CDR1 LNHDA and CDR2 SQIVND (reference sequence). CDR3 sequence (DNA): TGTGCCAGCAAGGCAGGGGGATACTCTGGAAACACCATATATTTT. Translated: CASKAGGYSGNTIYF.

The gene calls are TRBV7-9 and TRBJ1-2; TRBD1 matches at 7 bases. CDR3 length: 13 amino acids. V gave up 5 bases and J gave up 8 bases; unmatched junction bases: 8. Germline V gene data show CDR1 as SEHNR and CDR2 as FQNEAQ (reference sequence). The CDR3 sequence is CASSEGQSIGYTF. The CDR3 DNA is TGTGCCAGCAGCGAGGGACAGTCGATCGGCTACACCTTC.

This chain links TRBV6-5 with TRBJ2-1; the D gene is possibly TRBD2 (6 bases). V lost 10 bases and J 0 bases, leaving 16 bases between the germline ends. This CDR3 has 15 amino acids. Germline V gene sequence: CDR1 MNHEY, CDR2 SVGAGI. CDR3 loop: CATKAGQGSYNEQFF. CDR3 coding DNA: TGTGCCACCAAGGCGGGGCAGGGCTCCTACAATGAGCAGTTCTTC.